The T cell receptor beta chain described here comes from a study of OX40 agonist ivuxolimab in advanced cancers. Study as a whole: Patients in the trial were receiving intravenous ivuxolimab every 2 weeks, at doses of 0.01 to 10 mg/kg. Melanoma, hepatocellular carcinoma, head and neck or renal cell cancer occurred in dose-escalation patients. The group had a mean age of around 60 years, ranged from 23 to 79, and was approximately 81% male.

The table lists this clone with a count of one. Sequencing used immunoSEQ multiplex PCR; TCRdb keeps in-frame clones, though not all of them. The repertoire has about 31,000 clones, under 95% of them found once; the top ten carry around 5%. Trimming shortened V by 7 bases and J by 2 bases, and 17 bases separated the two germline ends. There are 15 residues in the CDR3. Per the germline V gene, CDR1 is LNHDA and CDR2 is SQIVND (reference sequence). The origin of this receptor is an adult with an advanced solid tumor such as melanoma, head and neck, liver or kidney cancer. The input for sequencing was CD4+ or CD8+ T cells sorted from blood, taken in a trial of the OX40 agonist ivuxolimab. The chain couples TRBV19 to TRBJ1-1, with D perhaps matching TRBD1 (5 bases). Written as DNA, the CDR3 is TGTGCCAGTACCCCCATCAGGGCTTTTAACACTGAAGCTTTCTTT. This codes for CASTPIRAFNTEAFF.